This T cell receptor (beta chain) was retrieved from a study of beta chain features in type 1 diabetes. Study-wide results and limits: For type 1 diabetes patients, VDJ junctions showed fewer insertions and more deletions. Resolution of whether HLA type affects TCRB rearrangement was not achieved here. All four CD4+ subsets of Type 1 diabetes patients contained TCRB CDR3s that were moderately but significantly shorter.

The CDR3 runs 17 residues. Trimming removed 2 bases from V and 4 bases from J, with 15 bases in between. In its sample, this clone was seen a few times. Its antigen is unknown. cDNA synthesis used the whole RNA isolate, giving expressed TCRB sequences. Here immunoSEQ multiplex PCR was the method, and the copy in TCRdb shows in-frame clones only, minus some. The table includes some 350,000 clones, roughly 13% detected once. CD4+ naive, central memory, regulatory and stem cell-like memory subsets were isolated by sorting on CD45RO/CCR7/CD25/CD127/CD95/CD27. The specimen was naive CD4+ T cells from blood. This TCR was recovered from a woman aged 18 to 35 with type 1 diabetes. The chain employs TRBV23-1 and TRBJ2-6; D may be TRBD2 (5 bases). TRBV23-1 is known as an ORF, though its function is uncertain. CDR3 sequence: CASSQPERRAGANVLTF. Here the CDR3 DNA reads TGCGCCAGCAGTCAACCCGAGCGGCGGGCCGGGGCCAACGTCCTGACTTTC.